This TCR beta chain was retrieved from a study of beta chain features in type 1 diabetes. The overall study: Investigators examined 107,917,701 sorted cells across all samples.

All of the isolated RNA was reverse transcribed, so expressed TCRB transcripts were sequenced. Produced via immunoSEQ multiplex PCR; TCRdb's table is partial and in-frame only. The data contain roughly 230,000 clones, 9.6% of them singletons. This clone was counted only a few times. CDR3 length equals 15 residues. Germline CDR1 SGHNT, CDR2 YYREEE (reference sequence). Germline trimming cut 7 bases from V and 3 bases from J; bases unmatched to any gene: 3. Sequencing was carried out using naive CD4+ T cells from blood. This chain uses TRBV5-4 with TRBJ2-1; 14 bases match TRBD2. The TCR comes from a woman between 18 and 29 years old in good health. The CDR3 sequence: CASAGTSGSYNEQFF. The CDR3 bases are TGTGCCAGCGCCGGGACTAGCGGGAGCTACAATGAGCAGTTCTTC.